The clone carrying this T cell receptor (beta chain) was seen a handful of times. Through a sample-barcoded 5' primer and a J-beta primer mix, a second PCR was run for roughly 6 to 11 cycles. TCRdb re-called the 5' RACE reads through MiXCR, storing one row per CDR3 protein. Here the sample spans 500,000 to 600,000 distinct CDR3 sequences, roughly 29% being singletons. The sample originates from a study of blood T cells in healthy people across ages. Germline V gives CDR1 SNHLY, CDR2 FYNNEI. The CDR3 loop spans 10 amino acids. V lost 10 bases, J lost 4 bases, and 6 bases lay in between. Sequencing used blood. The rearrangement uses TRBV2 and TRBJ2-3, with D unresolved. The sequence was collected from a woman between 70 and 85 years old in good health. CDR3 DNA: TGTGCCATTCTACCAGATACGCAGTATTTT. It encodes CAILPDTQYF.